This T cell receptor (beta chain) emerged from a study of blood T cell repertoires in COVID-19. For the study at large: Donors in the United States, Italy and Spain gave samples during acute or convalescent COVID-19. PBMCs, B-cell-depleted T cells, or T cells were the source of the cDNA or gDNA that made up the material.

V dropped 10 bases and J dropped 6 bases, with 16 bases sitting between them. The CDR3 is made up of 13 amino acids. The germline gives CDR1 ENHRY, CDR2 SYGVKD. Original handling: Counts of nucleated cells, estimated from reference gene primer amplification, were obtained. Some clones are missing from TCRdb's copy, which holds only in-frame ones; the method was immunoSEQ multiplex PCR. The DNA was the basis for D and trimming; V, J and clone size are from that table. The table lists 30,000 to 40,000 clones, 85% of them singletons. Material: peripheral blood. The genes are TRBV10-3 and TRBJ1-5, with no clear D. This sequence was found in a human donor with acute or convalescent COVID-19. The donor label of this sample is uncertain. This CDR3 is CATGSESTQPQHF. Here the CDR3 DNA reads TGTGCCACAGGTTCAGAGTCGACTCAGCCCCAGCATTTT.